This T cell receptor (beta chain) derives from a study of CD8+CD57+ T cells in acquired aplastic anemia. As for the study in general: CD4+ and CD8+ cells, once sorted, gave DNA averaging roughly 3.2 ug.

The study profiled TCR beta VDJ and CDR3 using genomic DNA as template. MiXCR, run by TCRdb on the reads, gives a single entry per CDR3 protein. Among 80,000 or so distinct CDR3 sequences listed, 55% to 75% were seen once. Selection for sequencing was limited to patients who had shown CD8+CD57+ cell expansion by flow cytometry. Every patient presented with severe acquired aplastic anemia. The source of this sequence is a human donor with aplastic anemia. Material for sequencing was sorted CD4+, CD8+, or CD8+CD57+ T cells (not recorded which) from PBMCs.

The CDR3 DNA follows: TGTGCCAGCAGCCAAGACAGAGCCGGGACTTTCACAGATACGCAGTATTTT. It yields the protein CASSQDRAGTFTDTQYF. The gene calls are TRBV3-1 and TRBJ2-3, with a possible D match to TRBD2 (6 bases). Germline CDR1 is LGHDT and CDR2 is YNNKEL (reference sequence). The ends were cut back, 0 bases at V and 2 bases at J, with 15 bases in the middle. The CDR3 covers 17 residues.